The 21 T cell receptor beta chains below all came from one sample that was sequenced in a study of blood T cells in healthy people across ages. Then a second PCR, running about 6 to 12 cycles, was carried out with a sample-barcoded 5' primer and a J-beta primer mix. TCRdb recomputed calls from the 5' RACE reads with MiXCR, one row per CDR3 protein. Of about 730,000 distinct CDR3 sequences in the sample, 43% were seen once. The sample consisted of blood. The receptors shown here come from a woman in her sixties in good health.

In its sample, this clonotype was seen a few times. The V gene is TRBV25-1, the J gene TRBJ2-7; 9 nucleotides line up with TRBD1. Unmatched junction bases numbered 7, after V lost 3 bases and J lost 4 bases. Germline V lookup: CDR1 MGHDK, CDR2 SYGVNS. This CDR3 region has 15 residues. CDR3 in amino acids: CASSDLDRGVYEQYF. CDR3 bases: TGTGCCAGCAGTGATCTAGACAGGGGGGTGTACGAGCAGTACTTC.

The V and J genes are TRBV19 and TRBJ1-2; 8 bases are shared with TRBD1. Germline CDR1 is LNHDA and CDR2 is SQIVND (reference sequence). CDR3 length: 13 amino acids. The V segment lost 9 bases and the J segment 2 bases; nucleotides outside the gene matches: 5. CDR3 amino acids: CASQGDRNYGYTF. Written as DNA, the CDR3 is TGTGCCAGCCAAGGGGACAGGAACTATGGCTACACCTTC. The whole variable domain, filled in from reference TRBV19 and TRBJ1-2, reads DGGITQSPKYLFRKEGQNVTLSCEQNLNHDAMYWYRQDPGQGLRLIYYSQIVNDFQKGDIAEGYSVSREKKESFPLTVTSAQKNPTAFYLCASQGDRNYGYTFGSGTRLTVV.

CDR3 sequence reads: CASSPTTSGTDTQYF. In nucleotides, the CDR3 is TGTGCCAGCAGTCCCACGACTAGCGGCACAGATACGCAGTATTTT. The chain is built from TRBV12-3 or TRBV12-4 and TRBJ2-3; the match to TRBD2 covers 8 bases. The CDR3 sequence is 15 residues long. J gave up 1 base and V 5 bases, and 5 bases lay outside the gene matches.

The chain has TRBV28 and TRBJ1-6; possibly TRBD1 for D (5 bases). CDR3 length: 16 residues. V was cut by 5 bases and J by 6 bases, with 17 bases left in between. Germline CDR1 MDHEN, CDR2 SYDVKM. The CDR3 sequence: CASSAPQGFGNSPLHF. The CDR3 bases are TGTGCCAGCAGTGCCCCCCAGGGATTCGGTAATTCACCCCTCCACTTT.

This clonotype showed up just a few times. The chain combines TRBV20-1 with TRBJ1-5; D possibly corresponds to TRBD1 (6 bases). Germline CDR1 is DFQATT and CDR2 is SNEGSKA (reference sequence). V was trimmed by 3 bases and J by 4 bases, leaving 16 bases between them. The CDR3 sequence is 15 residues long. In DNA, the CDR3 is TGCAGTGCTAGGGGTGCAGGACAGCTAAATCAGCCCCAGCATTTT. It yields the protein CSARGAGQLNQPQHF.

This clonotype was seen more than once but under ten times. This chain uses TRBV4-1 with TRBJ2-7, with D possibly TRBD1 on 5 matching bases. The ends were cut back, 1 base at V and 0 bases at J, with 19 bases in the middle. Germline CDR1 reads MGHRA; CDR2 reads YSYEKL. This CDR3 contains 18 residues. The CDR3 DNA reads as TGCGCCAGCAGCCAAGTCAGATTTGACAGTACTTCCTCCTACGAGCAGTACTTC. Its protein is CASSQVRFDSTSSYEQYF.

A few counts support this clonotype. The genes are TRBV4-2 and TRBJ2-3; D ambiguous. The CDR3 length is 13 residues. The germline V and J ends were trimmed by 0 bases and 4 bases, with 5 bases remaining between them. Germline V gene sequence: CDR1 LGHNA, CDR2 YNFKEQ. The CDR3 DNA follows: TGTGCCAGCAGCCAAGATGAACCAGATACGCAGTATTTT. It specifies CASSQDEPDTQYF.

The J gene is TRBJ2-7, the V gene TRBV6-2 or TRBV6-3; 8 bases align to TRBD1. The J segment lost 5 bases and the V segment lost 7 bases, leaving 16 bases of the junction unmatched. The CDR3 consists of 16 residues. Germline V gene sequence: CDR1 MNHEY, CDR2 SVGEGT. The CDR3 bases are TGTGCCAGCACCAATTACGGGACAGGAAAGTCCGACGAGCAGTACTTC. It specifies CASTNYGTGKSDEQYF.

This clonotype was found many times. This chain connects TRBV7-2 to TRBJ2-7; 10 bases map to TRBD2. J gave up 2 bases and V 5 bases, and 6 bases lay outside the gene matches. From germline, CDR1 is SGHTA and CDR2 FQGNSA. The CDR3 consists of 15 residues. Written as DNA, the CDR3 is TGTGCCAGCAGCAGGACCCTAGCGGGAGCCTACGAGCAGTACTTC. This sequence encodes CASSRTLAGAYEQYF.

This chain joins TRBV5-1 and TRBJ2-5, with a possible D match to TRBD2 (6 bases). V was shortened by 5 bases and J by 1 base, with 18 bases between the two germline ends. Germline-derived CDR1 and CDR2 are SGHRS and YFSETQ. This CDR3 is built from 16 residues. CDR3 in amino acids: CASRSVGLAPQETQYF. The DNA of the CDR3 is TGCGCCAGCAGGTCGGTGGGACTCGCGCCCCAAGAGACCCAGTACTTC.

This clonotype has just a few counts. The chain combines TRBV6-2 or TRBV6-3 with TRBJ2-2, with TRBD2 matching 7 bases. V was pared by 2 bases and J by 4 bases, with 4 bases of the junction left unmatched. Germline-derived CDR1 and CDR2 are MNHEY and SVGEGT. The CDR3 spans 15 residues. DNA of the CDR3: TGTGCCAGCAGTTACAGACGCGGGGGCACCGGGGAGCTGTTTTTT. It yields the protein CASSYRRGGTGELFF.

With regard to this clonotype: A much bigger clone sits one base away, suggesting this may be a read error. The rearrangement uses TRBV12-3 or TRBV12-4 and TRBJ2-1; TRBD1 aligns across 8 bases. This CDR3 spans 16 amino acids. CDR3 bases: TGTGCCAGCAGCCCTAACCGGGACAGGCCCCGTAATGTGCAGTTCTTC. It translates to CASSPNRDRPRNVQFF.

Comment on this clonotype: A much bigger clone sits one base away, suggesting this may be a read error. The chain links TRBV7-6 to TRBJ2-1; D possibly corresponds to TRBD2 (6 bases). The V gene's germline CDR1 is SGHVS and CDR2 FNYEAQ. The CDR3 extends over 16 amino acids. With 5 bases removed from V and 2 bases from J, the gap between germline ends came to 16 bases. The DNA for the CDR3 is TGTGCCAGCAGCCCCGGTGTAGCGGTTACCTACAATGAGCAGTTCTTC. Its protein product is CASSPGVAVTYNEQFF.

This clonotype has a count of ten or more. This chain connects TRBV29-1 to TRBJ2-1, with 13 bases aligning to TRBD2. Germline loops: CDR1 SQVTM, CDR2 ANQGSEA. The length of the CDR3 is 14 residues. V lost 6 bases to trimming and J lost 8 bases; unmatched junction nucleotides: 7. The CDR3 loop reads CSVERTSGSYEQFF. The CDR3 DNA is TGCAGCGTGGAAAGGACTAGCGGGAGCTATGAGCAGTTCTTC.

The chain is built from TRBV27 and TRBJ2-2, with D perhaps TRBD1 or TRBD2 (5 bases each). CDR1 is MNHEY and CDR2 is SMNVEV in the germline V gene (reference sequence). V was clipped by 5 bases and J by 5 bases, with 12 bases between them. The CDR3 consists of 14 residues. The CDR3 nucleotides are TGTGCCAGCAGTCCTCAGGGACGGACCGGGGAGCTGTTTTTT. Translating it yields CASSPQGRTGELFF.

This chain connects TRBV27 to TRBJ2-5; D uncertain. Germline V lookup: CDR1 MNHEY, CDR2 SMNVEV (reference sequence). The CDR3 is made up of 12 amino acids. The V end was cut by 8 bases, the J end by 5 bases, with 12 bases between. For the CDR3, the DNA is TGTGCCAGCGGAAGGGAATGGGAGACCCAGTACTTC. Encoded protein: CASGREWETQYF.

This clonotype was picked up a small number of times. The chain combines TRBV2 with TRBJ1-4, with a possible D match to TRBD1 (6 bases). V was shortened by 8 bases and J by 8 bases, with 18 bases between the two germline ends. Germline CDR1 is SNHLY and CDR2 is FYNNEI. This CDR3 comprises 14 residues. The CDR3 is CASGSQGDVEKLFF. The CDR3 region has the DNA TGTGCCAGCGGTTCACAGGGCGATGTAGAAAAACTGTTTTTT.

This clonotype was recorded a few times. This chain links TRBV9 with TRBJ2-7, with D possibly TRBD2 on 7 matching bases. The germline CDR1 and CDR2 sequences are SGDLS and YYNGEE. V dropped 4 bases and J dropped 5 bases, with 13 bases sitting between them. The CDR3 runs to 13 residues. Here the CDR3 DNA reads TGTGCCAGCAGCACCGCGGGGGCAAACGAGCAGTACTTC. Amino acids: CASSTAGANEQYF.

J is TRBJ1-2 and V is TRBV27; D unclear. V shed 2 bases and J shed 8 bases, with 12 bases lying between them. The CDR3 contains 13 residues. From germline, CDR1 is MNHEY and CDR2 SMNVEV (reference sequence). DNA of the CDR3: TGTGCCAGCAGTTTAGATCCTCGAAGCGGCTACACCTTC. This sequence encodes CASSLDPRSGYTF.

The chain recombines TRBV6-2 or TRBV6-3 with TRBJ2-1; 9 bases agree with TRBD2. With 6 bases clipped from V and 5 bases from J, the junction kept 17 bases outside the gene matches. The CDR3 has 18 amino acids. Germline assignment: CDR1 MNHEY and CDR2 SVGEGT. The CDR3 region is CASSFPFGAGGINNEQFF. The DNA for the CDR3 is TGTGCCAGCAGCTTCCCCTTCGGAGCGGGAGGTATCAACAATGAGCAGTTCTTC.

The CDR3 spells CASSPGGGFGANVLTF. Written as DNA, the CDR3 is TGTGCCAGCAGCCCAGGAGGGGGGTTTGGGGCCAACGTCCTGACTTTC. The chain is built from TRBV7-6 and TRBJ2-6, with D perhaps assigned TRBD1 or TRBD2 (6 bases each). CDR3 size: 16 residues. Germline CDR1 reads SGHVS; CDR2 reads FNYEAQ. V lost 5 bases to trimming and J lost 3 bases, with 14 bases between them.